The 30 T cell receptor beta chains reported below all come from one sample, sequenced in a study of blood T cell repertoires in COVID-19. Sequencing used immunoSEQ multiplex PCR; TCRdb keeps in-frame clones, though not all of them. The top ten clones hold 9.5% to 11% of a sample with about 270,000 clones, approximately 85% of them seen once. The sample taken for sequencing was peripheral blood. The receptors derive from a woman between 65 and 79 years old with acute or convalescent COVID-19.

The rearrangement uses TRBV5-6 and TRBJ1-2; possible D gene TRBD1, 5 bases. Between the trimmed V and J ends, which lost 0 bases and 4 bases, there was a span of 10 bases. Germline CDR1 SGHDT, CDR2 YYEEEE. The CDR3 loop spans 14 amino acids. CDR3 DNA sequence: TGTGCCAGCAGCTTGGCCGGAAGGGGCTATGGCTACACCTTC. It codes for CASSLAGRGYGYTF.

V and J are TRBV7-9 and TRBJ2-3; possibly TRBD2 for D (7 bases). The CDR3 runs to 12 residues. Trimming took 3 bases from V and 9 from J, leaving 10 bases between them. Germline values: CDR1 SEHNR, CDR2 FQNEAQ (reference sequence). As DNA, the CDR3 is TGTGCCAGCAGCTTGGGGGGGCCCACGCAGTATTTT. This sequence encodes CASSLGGPTQYF.

The chain has TRBV6-1 and TRBJ1-2; D perhaps matches TRBD1 (6 bases). The germline CDR1 and CDR2 sequences are MNHNS and SASEGT. V was clipped by 2 bases and J by 0 bases, with 13 bases between them. The CDR3 is 16 residues long. CDR3 sequence: CASSEYRARANYGYTF. The DNA for the CDR3 is TGTGCCAGCAGTGAATACAGGGCCCGAGCTAACTATGGCTACACCTTC.

This clone was counted between two and nine times. Other nucleotide sequences from this sample produce the same CDR3. The chain joins TRBV11-3 to TRBJ2-3, with D tentatively TRBD1 (6 bases). The CDR3 loop spans 14 amino acids. V was pared by 1 base and J by 3 bases, with 8 bases between. Germline-derived CDR1 and CDR2 are SGHNT and YENEEA. CDR3 sequence (DNA): TGTGCCAGCAGCTTAGGCAGGGGAACAGATACGCAGTATTTT. Protein: CASSLGRGTDTQYF.

The V gene is TRBV5-6, the J gene TRBJ2-1, with 14 bases matching TRBD2. Germline V lookup: CDR1 SGHDT, CDR2 YYEEEE. V dropped 2 bases and J dropped 8; count of bases not matched to a gene: 3. The CDR3 loop spans 15 amino acids. The CDR3 here is CASSFGLAGGDEQFF. CDR3 sequence (DNA): TGTGCCAGCAGCTTCGGACTAGCGGGGGGTGATGAGCAGTTCTTC.

The V call is TRBV5-6, the J call TRBJ1-2; no clear D. The CDR3 spans 13 residues. Trimming shortened V by 0 bases and J by 6 bases, and 9 bases separated the two germline ends. Germline CDR1 SGHDT, CDR2 YYEEEE. CDR3 nucleotide sequence: TGTGCCAGCAGCTTGGCCGCGGGAGATGGCTACACCTTC. It is translated as CASSLAAGDGYTF. Variable domain in full (rest from reference TRBV5-6 and TRBJ1-2): DAGVTQSPTHLIKTRGQQVTLRCSPKSGHDTVSWYQQALGQGPQFIFQYYEEEERQRGNFPDRFSGHQFPNYSSELNVNALLLGDSALYLCASSLAAGDGYTFGSGTRLTVV.

Worth noting for this clone: An end of the junction differs from the germline gene, which may be a read error. The genes are TRBV16 and TRBJ1-3; no clear D. The length of the CDR3 is 11 residues. Germline-derived CDR1 and CDR2 are KGHSY and FQNENV. The CDR3 bases are TGTGCCAGCAGCCGGTCGGAGCCTCACCATTTT. Translating it yields CASSRSEPHHF.

In DNA form, the CDR3 reads TGTGCCAGCAGCGTCCACAGGGGGCGAGAGACCCAGTACTTC. Amino acids: CASSVHRGRETQYF. The V call is TRBV9, the J call TRBJ2-5; 9 positions agree with TRBD1. V dropped 2 bases and J dropped 4; count of bases not matched to a gene: 3. This CDR3 spans 14 amino acids. Per germline, CDR1 SGDLS and CDR2 YYNGEE.

This clone was found a few times. The J gene is TRBJ1-1, the V gene TRBV25-1; D unclear. The V and J ends lost 7 bases and 3 bases respectively, with 24 bases between them. This CDR3 contains 17 residues. Germline-derived CDR1 and CDR2 are MGHDK and SYGVNS. Here the CDR3 DNA reads TGTGCCAGCACCCCCGCGGTAGGCCCGAACTCGTACACTGAAGCTTTCTTT. It is translated as CASTPAVGPNSYTEAFF. The entire variable domain, with the rest obtained from reference TRBV25-1 and TRBJ1-1, is as follows: EADIYQTPRYLVIGTGKKITLECSQTMGHDKMYWYQQDPGMELHLIHYSYGVNSTEKGDLSSESTVSRIRTEHFPLTLESARPSHTSQYLCASTPAVGPNSYTEAFFGQGTRLTVV.

The V call is TRBV4-1, the J call TRBJ2-7, with 9 bases matching TRBD2. This CDR3 spans 16 amino acids. V was pared by 0 bases and J by 4 bases, with 7 bases of the junction left unmatched. Germline values: CDR1 MGHRA, CDR2 YSYEKL. The DNA of the CDR3 is TGCGCCAGCAGCCAAGAACTGGCGGGGGGGATGTACGAGCAGTACTTC. As protein: CASSQELAGGMYEQYF.

This clone was seen a single time. The chain couples TRBV5-1 to TRBJ2-1; 13 bases align to TRBD2. Per the germline V gene, CDR1 is SGHRS and CDR2 is YFSETQ. This CDR3 has 14 residues. The junction had 1 base not matched to a gene; V was cut back by 6 bases and J by 4 bases. The CDR3 region has the DNA TGCGCCAGCAAGGGACTAGCGGGATACAATGAGCAGTTCTTC. This gives the protein CASKGLAGYNEQFF.

In this sample, this clone turned up once. The chain uses TRBV10-3 and TRBJ1-2; possibly TRBD1 for D (5 bases). V lost 0 bases and J lost 0, with 5 bases in between. The CDR3 runs to 14 residues. CDR1 ENHRY and CDR2 SYGVKD come from the germline V gene. In DNA, the CDR3 is TGTGCCATCAGTGAGTCGACAGCTAACTATGGCTACACCTTC. This translates into CAISESTANYGYTF.

The rearrangement links TRBV6-6 to TRBJ1-6, with a weak D call TRBD1 (5 bases). V dropped 7 bases and J dropped 7 bases, with 11 bases sitting between them. The CDR3 extends over 13 amino acids. CDR1 and CDR2 (germline): MNHNY, SVGAGI (reference sequence). Here the CDR3 reads CASNEGRNSPLHF. The CDR3 DNA follows: TGTGCCAGCAACGAGGGGAGGAATTCACCCCTCCACTTT.

The chain couples TRBV5-5 to TRBJ1-5; D gene unclear. The length of the CDR3 is 13 residues. Germline loops: CDR1 SGHKS, CDR2 YYEKEE (reference sequence). V lost 0 bases, J lost 4 bases, and 5 bases lay in between. CDR3 nucleotides: TGTGCCAGCAGCTTGGGGGAGAATCAGCCCCAGCATTTT. Encoded protein: CASSLGENQPQHF.

This chain uses TRBV2 with TRBJ2-7, with TRBD1 identical over 8 bases. The V gene end was trimmed by 6 bases and the J gene end by 4 bases; junction bases not matched to a gene: 5. Germline assignment: CDR1 SNHLY and CDR2 FYNNEI. The CDR3 extends over 13 amino acids. CDR3 sequence: CASRLQGVYEQYF. CDR3 sequence (DNA): TGTGCCAGCAGATTACAGGGGGTGTACGAGCAGTACTTC.

The chain couples TRBV5-1 to TRBJ2-1; 7 nucleotides align to TRBD2. The V and J ends lost 4 bases and 7 bases, in that order; junction bases with no gene match: 8. The CDR3 is made up of 14 amino acids. Per germline, CDR1 SGHRS and CDR2 YFSETQ. The CDR3 reads CASSRRTRDNEQFF. DNA of the CDR3: TGCGCCAGCAGCCGCCGGACTAGAGATAATGAGCAGTTCTTC.

The chain has TRBV7-8 and TRBJ2-1, with 8 bases lining up with TRBD2. V lost 5 bases to trimming and J lost 3 bases; unmatched junction nucleotides: 6. CDR1 is SGHVS and CDR2 is FQNEAQ in the germline V gene. This CDR3 has 15 amino acids. In DNA form, the CDR3 reads TGTGCCAGCAGCGCGTTTAGCGGGGACTACAATGAGCAGTTCTTC. Protein: CASSAFSGDYNEQFF.

This rearrangement joins TRBV10-2 to TRBJ1-2; weak D call: TRBD1 (5 bases). CDR3 size: 12 residues. V lost 7 bases, J lost 8 bases, and 14 bases lay in between. Germline V CDR1 and CDR2: WSHSY, SAAADI. This CDR3 is CASTGGPIGYTF. The CDR3 coding sequence is TGCGCCAGCACCGGGGGACCTATCGGCTACACCTTC.

This sequence joins TRBV18 and TRBJ1-1; D is perhaps TRBD1 (5 bases). The V gene's germline CDR1 is KGHSH and CDR2 LQKENI. V dropped 5 bases and J dropped 1 base, with 11 bases sitting between them. The CDR3 has 14 amino acids. CDR3 residues: CASSLQQENTEAFF. CDR3 nucleotide sequence: TGTGCCAGCTCATTACAACAGGAGAACACTGAAGCTTTCTTT.

This rearrangement joins TRBV11-3 to TRBJ2-1, with a tentative D call TRBD1 (5 bases). CDR3 length equals 13 residues. Germline CDR1 SGHNT, CDR2 YENEEA. V lost 5 bases and J 13 bases, leaving 18 bases between the germline ends. This chain's CDR3 is CASSLTSQGRQFF. The CDR3 nucleotides read TGTGCCAGCAGCCTCACCTCTCAGGGCCGCCAGTTCTTC.

The chain combines TRBV2 with TRBJ1-2, with 7 bases fitting TRBD1. The CDR3 covers 13 residues. With V trimmed by 6 bases and J by 4 bases, 5 bases remained unmatched. Per the germline V gene, CDR1 is SNHLY and CDR2 is FYNNEI. The CDR3, as DNA: TGTGCCAGCAGATTAGGACAGGTCTATGGCTACACCTTC. Amino acid sequence: CASRLGQVYGYTF.

The chain joins TRBV7-9 to TRBJ1-1; no firm D call. V was pared by 3 bases and J by 7 bases, with 15 bases between. Germline-derived CDR1 and CDR2 are SEHNR and FQNEAQ (reference sequence). There are 14 residues in the CDR3. CDR3 bases: TGTGCCAGCAGCTTTCTACCCGGCAGGAATGAAGCTTTCTTT. Translated, it gives CASSFLPGRNEAFF. Full variable domain (rest looked up from reference TRBV7-9 and TRBJ1-1): DTGVSQNPRHKITKRGQNVTFRCDPISEHNRLYWYRQTLGQGPEFLTYFQNEAQLEKSRLLSDRFSAERPKGSFSTLEIQRTEQGDSAMYLCASSFLPGRNEAFFGQGTRLTVV.

This chain uses TRBV7-9 with TRBJ1-4; possibly TRBD1 for D (5 bases). Per germline, CDR1 SEHNR and CDR2 FQNEAQ (reference sequence). The ends were cut back, 3 bases at V and 4 bases at J, with 12 bases in the middle. This CDR3 is built from 15 residues. The CDR3 loop reads CASSLGSGFNEKLFF. CDR3 sequence (DNA): TGTGCCAGCAGCTTGGGCTCAGGGTTTAATGAAAAACTGTTTTTT.

The rearrangement links TRBV9 to TRBJ2-7, with D possibly TRBD2 on 6 matching bases. Germline V CDR1 and CDR2: SGDLS, YYNGEE. With 4 bases removed from V and 0 bases from J, the gap between germline ends came to 14 bases. The CDR3 has 15 amino acids. DNA of the CDR3: TGTGCCAGCAGCCTTGGGGGACTGCCCTCCTACGAGCAGTACTTC. Its protein product is CASSLGGLPSYEQYF.

The chain has TRBV6-6 and TRBJ1-1; D unresolved. Trimming took off 4 bases at V and 0 bases at J, with 12 bases between the two ends. The CDR3 runs 15 residues. The germline gives CDR1 MNHNY, CDR2 SVGAGI (reference sequence). In nucleotides, the CDR3 is TGTGCCAGCAGTTTCCCCGACTTCCTGAACACTGAAGCTTTCTTT. As protein: CASSFPDFLNTEAFF.

In this sample, this clone turned up once. The chain is built from TRBV5-6 and TRBJ2-5; tentatively, D is TRBD2 (6 bases). Trimming took 4 bases from V and 5 from J, leaving 18 bases between them. The V gene's germline CDR1 is SGHDT and CDR2 YYEEEE. There are 15 residues in the CDR3. CDR3 region: CASSVTGERLETQYF. The DNA of the CDR3 is TGTGCCAGCAGCGTGACGGGGGAGAGATTGGAGACCCAGTACTTC.

In its sample, this clone was seen a few times. The rearrangement links TRBV19 to TRBJ2-7, with 7 nucleotides matching TRBD1. This CDR3 has 14 residues. Losses at the gene ends were 7 bases for V and 2 bases for J; bases not matched to a gene: 8. The germline gives CDR1 LNHDA, CDR2 SQIVND (reference sequence). This CDR3 reads CASTPRDRPYEQYF. CDR3 nucleotides: TGTGCCAGTACCCCTCGGGACAGACCCTACGAGCAGTACTTC.

The genes are TRBV19 and TRBJ2-5; D may be TRBD1 (6 bases). CDR1 is LNHDA, CDR2 SQIVND, per germline (reference sequence). CDR3 length equals 16 residues. Trimming removed 0 bases at V and 5 bases at J, with 16 bases between. This CDR3 is CASSIEGNRVWETQYF. The DNA for the CDR3 is TGTGCCAGTAGTATAGAAGGAAACAGGGTCTGGGAGACCCAGTACTTC.

The table lists this clone with a few counts. The chain joins TRBV3-1 (or the pseudogene TRBV3-2) to TRBJ2-7, with TRBD2 as a possible D gene (5 bases). The CDR3 runs 14 residues. V gave up 0 bases and J gave up 7 bases, with 13 bases separating them. Germline V lookup: CDR1 LGHDT, CDR2 YNNKEL (reference sequence). CDR3 in DNA: TGTGCCAGCAGCCAAGAGGAGGTCCGCGGGGAGCAGTACTTC. This translates into CASSQEEVRGEQYF.

V gene TRBV7-3 combines with J gene TRBJ2-1, with 7 nucleotides matching TRBD1. The CDR3 loop spans 15 amino acids. J gave up 4 bases and V 4 bases, and 7 bases lay outside the gene matches. Germline assignment: CDR1 SGHTA and CDR2 FQGTGA. For the CDR3, the DNA is TGTGCCAGCAGCTCGACAGGGACGTTATACAATGAGCAGTTCTTC. It yields the protein CASSSTGTLYNEQFF. The full variable domain, with the rest looked up from reference TRBV7-3 and TRBJ2-1, is GAGVSQTPSNKVTEKGKYVELRCDPISGHTALYWYRQSLGQGPEFLIYFQGTGAADDSGLPNDRFFAVRPEGSVSTLKIQRTERGDSAVYLCASSSTGTLYNEQFFGPGTRLTVL.